The sequence of this T cell receptor (beta chain) was determined in a study of T-cell memory formation after mild COVID-19. General observations from the study: Clones contracting across day 15 to 85 had a balanced CD4/CD8 profile; later expanding clones leaned CD4+. Some SARS-CoV-2-responding clones were already detected in memory before infection.

This clonotype showed up just a few times. Its specificity is unknown. 5'RACE primed from the constant segment yielded TCR alpha and TCR beta cDNA libraries bearing sample barcodes and UMIs. TCRdb fed the 5' RACE reads into MiXCR, producing one record per CDR3 protein. The repertoire holds around 510,000 distinct CDR3 sequences, about a fifth seen once, with roughly 8.1% in the top ten. The length of the CDR3 is 14 residues. This rearrangement joins TRBV1 to TRBJ2-3. TRBV1 corresponds to a pseudogene. The sequence was collected from an adult woman who had mild COVID-19 (a few samples of this study predate the infection). Cell type and time point are not known. Sequenced input: PBMCs or a T cell subset sorted from them (not recorded which). CDR3 residues: CTSSQDARRNTQYF. Written as DNA, the CDR3 is TGCACCAGCAGCCAAGACGCGAGAAGGAATACGCAGTATTTT.